This is a list of T cell receptor beta chains from one sample in a study of shared clonotypes between healthy human individuals. Here immunoSEQ multiplex PCR was the method, and the copy in TCRdb shows in-frame clones only, minus some. The data contain millions of clones, about 93% of them singletons. Sequenced: naive CD8+ T cells from PBMCs. These receptors all come from a man aged 18 to 30 in good health. Some clones in this sample may be carry-over from other donors' samples. Each CDR3 is given with its conserved first and last residue.

V: TRBV9; CDR3: CASSPRTPGLVSDEQFF
V: TRBV6-1; CDR3: CASSERGFPEHF
V: TRBV2; CDR3: CAIERTSGVNTGELFF
V: TRBV29-1; CDR3: CSALIRASGTDTQYF
V: TRBV27; CDR3: CASSSLPPYNEQFF
V: TRBV28; CDR3: CASISARAGITEAFF
V: TRBV10-2; CDR3: CASSQLLRGPDGYTF
V: TRBV9; CDR3: CASSIRQGPFDTQYF
V: TRBV7-9; CDR3: CASSPPPAGVLETQYF
V: TRBV29-1; CDR3: CSAWTLNTEAFF
V: TRBV28; CDR3: CASSSGRPNTEAFF
V: TRBV28; CDR3: CASSFPRETGVDTEAFF
V: TRBV7-2; CDR3: CASSLGTRDGYGYTF
V: TRBV19; CDR3: CASRSPGPRNGYTF
V: TRBV4-2; CDR3: CASSPRGGDNQETQYF
V: TRBV27; CDR3: CASRNDGYEQYF
V: TRBV19; CDR3: CASSSRISSYNEQFF
V: TRBV5-4; CDR3: CASSPGTASTDTQYF
V: TRBV29-1; CDR3: CSVGEGGYNEQFF
V: TRBV5-6; CDR3: CASSLAWLAGEGPYNEQFF
V: TRBV5-1; CDR3: CASSLDREYLETQYF
V: TRBV11-2; CDR3: CASSLGTGGTDTQYF
V: TRBV4-1; CDR3: CASNLLAGGYDGELFF
V: TRBV9; CDR3: CASSVAYSTEAFF
V: TRBV6-5; CDR3: CASSYSTGTGELFF
V: TRBV7-9; CDR3: CANSPGPRSTDTQYF
V: TRBV11-2; CDR3: CASSRADTNTGELFF
V: TRBV9; CDR3: CASSGLGVSEQYF
V: TRBV28; CDR3: CASSLGATGELFF
V: TRBV19; CDR3: CASSAYRGPDTQYF
V: TRBV6-6; CDR3: CASSYSGLASGEQYF
V: TRBV4-3; CDR3: CASSQEHRDDETQYF